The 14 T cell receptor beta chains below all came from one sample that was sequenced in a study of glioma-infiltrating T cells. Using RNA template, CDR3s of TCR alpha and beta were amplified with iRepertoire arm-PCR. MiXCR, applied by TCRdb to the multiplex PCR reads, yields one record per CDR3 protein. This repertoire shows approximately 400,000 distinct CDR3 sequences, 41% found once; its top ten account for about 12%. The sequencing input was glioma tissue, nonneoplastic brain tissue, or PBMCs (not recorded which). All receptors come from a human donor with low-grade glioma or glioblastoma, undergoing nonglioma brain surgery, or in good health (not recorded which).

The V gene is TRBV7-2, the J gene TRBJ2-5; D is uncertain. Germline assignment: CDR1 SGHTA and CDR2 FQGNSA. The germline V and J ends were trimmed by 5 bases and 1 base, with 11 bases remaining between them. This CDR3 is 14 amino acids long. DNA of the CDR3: TGTGCCAGCAGCCAGGTAGGTAGCCAAGAGACCCAGTACTTC. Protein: CASSQVGSQETQYF.

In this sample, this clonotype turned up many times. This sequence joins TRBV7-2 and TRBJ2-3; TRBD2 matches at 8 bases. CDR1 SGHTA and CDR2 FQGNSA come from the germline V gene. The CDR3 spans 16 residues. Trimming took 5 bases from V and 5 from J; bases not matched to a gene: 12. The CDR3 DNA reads TGTGCCAGCAGCCCCAGGTTGCGGGAGGCCGTAGATACGCAGTATTTT. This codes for CASSPRLREAVDTQYF.

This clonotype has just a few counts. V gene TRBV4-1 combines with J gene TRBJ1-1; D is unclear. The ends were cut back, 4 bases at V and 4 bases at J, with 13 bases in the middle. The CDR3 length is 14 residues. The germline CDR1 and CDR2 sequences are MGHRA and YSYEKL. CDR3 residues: CASSPAVGSTEAFF. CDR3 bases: TGCGCCAGCAGCCCGGCGGTGGGTAGCACTGAAGCTTTCTTT.

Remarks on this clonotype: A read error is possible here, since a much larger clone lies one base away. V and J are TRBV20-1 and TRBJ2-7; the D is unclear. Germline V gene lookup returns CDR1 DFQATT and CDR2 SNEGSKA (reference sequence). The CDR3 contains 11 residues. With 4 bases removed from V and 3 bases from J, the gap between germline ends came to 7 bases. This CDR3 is CSAIVFYEQYF. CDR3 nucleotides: TGCAGTGCTATAGTTTTCTACGAGCAGTACTTC.

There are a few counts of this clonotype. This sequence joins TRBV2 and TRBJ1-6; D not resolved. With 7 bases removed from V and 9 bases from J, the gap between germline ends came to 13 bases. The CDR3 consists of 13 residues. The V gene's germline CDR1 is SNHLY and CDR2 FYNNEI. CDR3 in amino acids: CASTIAVGSPLHF. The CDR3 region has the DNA TGTGCCAGCACAATAGCAGTAGGTTCACCCCTCCACTTT.

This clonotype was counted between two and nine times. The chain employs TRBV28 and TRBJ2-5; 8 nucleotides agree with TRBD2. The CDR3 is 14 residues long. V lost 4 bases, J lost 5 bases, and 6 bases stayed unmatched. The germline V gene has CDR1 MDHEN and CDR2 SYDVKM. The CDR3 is CASSYPGGMETQYF. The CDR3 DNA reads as TGTGCCAGCAGTTACCCGGGAGGGATGGAGACCCAGTACTTC.

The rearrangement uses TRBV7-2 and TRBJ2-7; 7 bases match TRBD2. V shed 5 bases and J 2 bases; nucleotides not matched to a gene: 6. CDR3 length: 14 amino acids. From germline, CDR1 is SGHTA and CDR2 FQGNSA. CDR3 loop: CASSQDGLAYEQYF. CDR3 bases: TGTGCCAGCAGCCAGGACGGACTAGCCTACGAGCAGTACTTC.

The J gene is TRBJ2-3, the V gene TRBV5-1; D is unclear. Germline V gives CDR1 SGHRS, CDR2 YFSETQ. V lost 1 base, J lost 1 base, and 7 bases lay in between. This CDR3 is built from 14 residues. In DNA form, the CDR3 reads TGCGCCAGCAGCTTGATCGCCGGCACAGATACGCAGTATTTT. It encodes CASSLIAGTDTQYF.

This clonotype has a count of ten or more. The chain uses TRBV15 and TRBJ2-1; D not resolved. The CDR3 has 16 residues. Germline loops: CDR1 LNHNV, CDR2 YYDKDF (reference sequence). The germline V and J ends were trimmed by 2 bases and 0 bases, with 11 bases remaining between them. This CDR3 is CATSRKGRSSYNEQFF. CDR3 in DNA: TGTGCCACCAGCAGAAAAGGTCGGAGCTCCTACAATGAGCAGTTCTTC. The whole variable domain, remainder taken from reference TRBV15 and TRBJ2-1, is DAMVIQNPRYQVTQFGKPVTLSCSQTLNHNVMYWYQQKSSQAPKLLFHYYDKDFNNEADTPDNFQSRRPNTSFCFLDIRSPGLGDTAMYLCATSRKGRSSYNEQFFGPGTRLTVL.

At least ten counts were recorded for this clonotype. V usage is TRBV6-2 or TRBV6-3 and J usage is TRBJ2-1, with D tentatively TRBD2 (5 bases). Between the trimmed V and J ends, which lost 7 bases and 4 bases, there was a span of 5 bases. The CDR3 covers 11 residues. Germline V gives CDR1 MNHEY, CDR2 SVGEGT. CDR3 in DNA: TGTGCCAGCAAGCGGTACAATGAGCAGTTCTTC. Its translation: CASKRYNEQFF.

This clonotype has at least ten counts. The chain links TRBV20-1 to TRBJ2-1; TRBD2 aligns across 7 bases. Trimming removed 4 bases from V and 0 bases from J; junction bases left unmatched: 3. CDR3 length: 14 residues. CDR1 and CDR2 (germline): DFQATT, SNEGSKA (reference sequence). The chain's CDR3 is CSATSGSSYNEQFF. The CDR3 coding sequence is TGCAGTGCTACTAGCGGTAGCTCCTACAATGAGCAGTTCTTC.

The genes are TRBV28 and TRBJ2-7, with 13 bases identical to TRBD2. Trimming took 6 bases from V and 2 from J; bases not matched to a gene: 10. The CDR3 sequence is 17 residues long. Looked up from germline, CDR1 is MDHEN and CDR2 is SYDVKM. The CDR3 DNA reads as TGTGCCAGCAGCCCCGGGACTAGCGGGATGATAACCTACGAGCAGTACTTC. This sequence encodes CASSPGTSGMITYEQYF.

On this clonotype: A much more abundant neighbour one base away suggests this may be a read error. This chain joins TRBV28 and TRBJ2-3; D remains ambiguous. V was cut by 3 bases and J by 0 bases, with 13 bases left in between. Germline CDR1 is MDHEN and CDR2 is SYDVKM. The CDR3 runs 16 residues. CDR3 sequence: CASSFLSWGSTDTQYF. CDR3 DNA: TGTGCCAGCAGTTTCCTGTCCTGGGGAAGCACAGATACGCAGTATTTT. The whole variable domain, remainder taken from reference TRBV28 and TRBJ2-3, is DVKVTQSSRYLVKRTGEKVFLECVQDMDHENMFWYRQDPGLGLRLIYFSYDVKMKEKGDIPEGYSVSREKKERFSLILESASTNQTSMYLCASSFLSWGSTDTQYFGPGTRLTVL.

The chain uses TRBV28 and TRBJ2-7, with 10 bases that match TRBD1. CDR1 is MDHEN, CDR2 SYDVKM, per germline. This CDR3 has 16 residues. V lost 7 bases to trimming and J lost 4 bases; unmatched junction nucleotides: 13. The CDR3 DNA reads TGTGCCAGCACTTACCCGTCCGGGACAGGGGTGTACGAGCAGTACTTC. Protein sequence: CASTYPSGTGVYEQYF.